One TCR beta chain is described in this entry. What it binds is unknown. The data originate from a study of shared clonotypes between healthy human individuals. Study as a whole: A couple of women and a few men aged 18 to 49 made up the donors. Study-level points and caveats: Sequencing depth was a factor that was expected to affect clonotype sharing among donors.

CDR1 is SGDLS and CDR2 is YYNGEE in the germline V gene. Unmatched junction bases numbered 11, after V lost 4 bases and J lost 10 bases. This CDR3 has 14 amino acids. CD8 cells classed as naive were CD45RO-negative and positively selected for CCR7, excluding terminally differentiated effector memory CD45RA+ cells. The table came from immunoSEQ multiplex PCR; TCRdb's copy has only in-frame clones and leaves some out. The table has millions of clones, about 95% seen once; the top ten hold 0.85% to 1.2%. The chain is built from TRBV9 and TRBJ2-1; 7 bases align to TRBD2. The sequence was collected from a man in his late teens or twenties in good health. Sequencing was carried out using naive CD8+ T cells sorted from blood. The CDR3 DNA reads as TGTGCCAGCAGCTCCCGACTAGCCCAGAGGGAGCAGTTCTTC. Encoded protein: CASSSRLAQREQFF.